The 19 T cell receptor beta chains given below trace back to one sample, sequenced in a study of blood T cell repertoires in COVID-19. Method: immunoSEQ multiplex PCR; TCRdb's copy keeps in-frame clones and lacks some. The sample has approximately 280,000 clones, around nine tenths seen once. Sequenced: peripheral blood. The receptors were sampled from a woman aged 60-70 years with acute or convalescent COVID-19.

CDR3 nucleotide sequence: TGTGCCAGCAGCGAAGCAGGGAGGACTGAAGCTTTCTTT. Translated, it gives CASSEAGRTEAFF. The gene calls are TRBV9 and TRBJ1-1, with D possibly being TRBD1 (5 bases). The CDR3 sequence is 13 residues long. Between the trimmed V and J ends, which lost 3 bases and 5 bases, there was a span of 11 bases. The germline V gene has CDR1 SGDLS and CDR2 YYNGEE.

This chain joins TRBV28 and TRBJ1-2; tentative D call: TRBD1 (5 bases). The CDR3 contains 12 residues. The V and J ends lost 9 bases and 4 bases respectively, with 12 bases between them. CDR1 and CDR2 from the germline V gene are MDHEN and SYDVKM. The CDR3 nucleotides read TGTGCCAGTAACCCCAGGGCCTATGGCTACACCTTC. Translation gives CASNPRAYGYTF.

The chain recombines TRBV19 with TRBJ1-6; a weak D match, TRBD1 (6 bases). The CDR3 extends over 17 amino acids. Per germline, CDR1 LNHDA and CDR2 SQIVND (reference sequence). The V end lost 6 bases, the J end lost 5 bases, and 20 bases lay between the germline ends. The CDR3 is CASSLNGGRLNNSPLHF. Here the CDR3 DNA reads TGTGCCAGTAGCCTTAACGGGGGGCGCCTCAATAATTCACCCCTCCACTTT.

This chain uses TRBV28 with TRBJ1-6; no clear D gene. The V and J ends lost 3 bases and 0 bases respectively, with 9 bases between them. CDR1 is MDHEN, CDR2 SYDVKM, per germline. This CDR3 comprises 16 residues. CDR3 nucleotides: TGTGCCAGCAGTTTGATGGGGAGCTCCTATAATTCACCCCTCCACTTT. It encodes CASSLMGSSYNSPLHF.

CDR3 DNA: TGTGCCAGCAGTAGGGCTAGCGGGTACCAAGAGACCCAGTACTTC. This translates into CASSRASGYQETQYF. The J gene is TRBJ2-5, the V gene TRBV7-2, with TRBD2 matching 8 bases. This CDR3 contains 15 residues. The germline CDR1 and CDR2 sequences are SGHTA and FQGNSA. Unmatched junction bases numbered 6, after V lost 6 bases and J lost 0 bases.

The CDR3 sequence is CASSPSHGNQPQHF. The CDR3 DNA reads as TGTGCCAGCAGCCCCAGTCATGGCAATCAGCCCCAGCATTTT. The chain employs TRBV7-2 and TRBJ1-5, with no clear D. CDR1 is SGHTA, CDR2 FQGNSA, per germline. V lost 5 bases and J 2 bases, leaving 10 bases between the germline ends. CDR3 length: 14 amino acids.

The DNA for the CDR3 is TGCGCCAGCAGCTTCTCCCCAGGGAGCAATCAGCCCCAGCATTTT. Its protein product is CASSFSPGSNQPQHF. The chain joins TRBV5-1 to TRBJ1-5, with D possibly TRBD1 on 5 matching bases. Per the germline V gene, CDR1 is SGHRS and CDR2 is YFSETQ. CDR3 length equals 15 residues. The ends were cut back, 2 bases at V and 1 base at J, with 10 bases in the middle.

This clone showed up just once. V and J are TRBV19 and TRBJ1-3, with TRBD1 as a possible D gene (6 bases). This CDR3 has 14 amino acids. Germline V gives CDR1 LNHDA, CDR2 SQIVND (reference sequence). The V end was cut by 7 bases, the J end by 0 bases, with 10 bases between. CDR3 sequence: CASTATGSGNTIYF. CDR3 DNA sequence: TGTGCCAGTACCGCGACAGGCTCTGGAAACACCATATATTTT.

This chain links TRBV28 with TRBJ2-1, with 7 bases that match TRBD2. J was trimmed by 4 bases and V by 1 base; bases with no gene match: 7. The CDR3 extends over 16 amino acids. From germline, CDR1 is MDHEN and CDR2 SYDVKM. The CDR3 nucleotides read TGTGCCAGCAGTTTATTGACAGCGGGGCCATACAATGAGCAGTTCTTC. Encoded protein: CASSLLTAGPYNEQFF.

The gene calls are TRBV19 and TRBJ2-7, with 8 bases fitting TRBD2. CDR3 length: 14 residues. CDR1 is LNHDA, CDR2 SQIVND, per germline (reference sequence). J gave up 0 bases and V 7 bases, and 5 bases lay outside the gene matches. The CDR3 nucleotides read TGTGCCAGTACTCGGGGGGGCGGCTCCTACGAGCAGTACTTC. This sequence encodes CASTRGGGSYEQYF.

The J gene is TRBJ2-2, the V gene TRBV29-1; 7 nucleotides align to TRBD1. Germline V gene data show CDR1 as SQVTM and CDR2 as ANQGSEA. V was clipped by 4 bases and J by 5 bases; unmatched bases: 7. The CDR3 sequence is 14 residues long. This CDR3 is CSVGGGVRTGELFF. CDR3 DNA sequence: TGCAGCGTTGGAGGGGGCGTGAGGACCGGGGAGCTGTTTTTT.

A few counts support this clone. The chain is built from TRBV7-2 and TRBJ2-7; the D gene is possibly TRBD2 (7 bases). Between the trimmed V and J ends, which lost 5 bases and 4 bases, there was a span of 15 bases. The CDR3 totals 14 residues. Germline loops: CDR1 SGHTA, CDR2 FQGNSA. The CDR3 here is CASSVGGGRYEQYF. Here the CDR3 DNA reads TGTGCCAGCAGCGTTGGGGGCGGGAGATACGAGCAGTACTTC.

The chain uses TRBV28 and TRBJ1-2; D is uncertain. With 6 bases removed from V and 3 bases from J, the gap between germline ends came to 11 bases. The CDR3 loop spans 13 amino acids. Germline loops: CDR1 MDHEN, CDR2 SYDVKM. The CDR3 is CASSQTGDYGYTF. In DNA form, the CDR3 reads TGTGCCAGCAGCCAAACGGGAGACTATGGCTACACCTTC.

The V gene is TRBV6-5, the J gene TRBJ1-1; TRBD1 might be the D (6 bases). CDR1 and CDR2 from the germline V gene are MNHEY and SVGAGI. V was cut by 1 base and J by 2 bases, with 11 bases left in between. The CDR3 is 15 residues long. The CDR3 DNA reads as TGTGCCAGCAGTTACTTTGGGACATCTAACACTGAAGCTTTCTTT. Protein sequence: CASSYFGTSNTEAFF.

The rearrangement uses TRBV19 and TRBJ1-1, with D possibly TRBD1 on 5 matching bases. Germline V gene data show CDR1 as LNHDA and CDR2 as SQIVND (reference sequence). Trimming pared 1 base from V and 1 base from J, leaving 7 bases between. There are 14 residues in the CDR3. CDR3 bases: TGTGCCAGTAGTATAGGGCAGGGGAACACTGAAGCTTTCTTT. Protein sequence: CASSIGQGNTEAFF.

This clone was found a few times. The CDR3 coding sequence is TGTGCCAGTACCACGGATAGCCGTTCGAATACGCAGTATTTT. Translating it yields CASTTDSRSNTQYF. The chain uses TRBV19 and TRBJ2-3; D is undetermined. V was cut by 7 bases and J by 7 bases, with 18 bases left in between. This CDR3 is 14 amino acids long. Germline CDR1 reads LNHDA; CDR2 reads SQIVND (reference sequence).

This rearrangement joins TRBV28 to TRBJ1-5; the match to TRBD1 covers 9 bases. CDR1 and CDR2 from the germline V gene are MDHEN and SYDVKM. CDR3 length equals 16 residues. V shed 0 bases and J 6 bases; nucleotides not matched to a gene: 6. The CDR3 region has the DNA TGTGCCAGCAGTTTATGGGTTGGGACAGGGACTCAGCCCCAGCATTTT. This encodes CASSLWVGTGTQPQHF.

The chain joins TRBV5-5 to TRBJ2-5, with D possibly being TRBD2 (7 bases). The length of the CDR3 is 17 residues. CDR1 SGHKS and CDR2 YYEKEE come from the germline V gene (reference sequence). V lost 2 bases and J lost 0, with 17 bases in between. CDR3 sequence: CASSFGGGGGHQETQYF. CDR3 sequence (DNA): TGTGCCAGCAGCTTCGGGGGCGGCGGGGGCCACCAAGAGACCCAGTACTTC.

This sequence joins TRBV7-3 and TRBJ2-3; 11 bases line up with TRBD2. This CDR3 has 17 residues. The germline V gene has CDR1 SGHTA and CDR2 FQGTGA. V lost 4 bases to trimming and J lost 3 bases; unmatched junction nucleotides: 9. This CDR3 is CASSSSPLAGGTDTQYF. The CDR3 nucleotides are TGTGCCAGCAGCTCAAGCCCTCTAGCGGGGGGAACAGATACGCAGTATTTT.